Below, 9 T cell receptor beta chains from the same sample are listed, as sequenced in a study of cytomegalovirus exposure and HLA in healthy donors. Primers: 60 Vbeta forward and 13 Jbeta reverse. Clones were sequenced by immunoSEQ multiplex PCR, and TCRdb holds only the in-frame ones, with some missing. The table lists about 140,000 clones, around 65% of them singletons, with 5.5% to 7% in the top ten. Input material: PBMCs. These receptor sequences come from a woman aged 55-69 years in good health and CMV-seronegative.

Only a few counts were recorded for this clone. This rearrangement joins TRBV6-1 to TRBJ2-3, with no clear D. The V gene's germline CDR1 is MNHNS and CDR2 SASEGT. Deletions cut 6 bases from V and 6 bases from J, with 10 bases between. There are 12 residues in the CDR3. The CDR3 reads CASSLPGDTQYF. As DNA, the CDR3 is TGTGCCAGCAGCTTGCCCGGGGATACGCAGTATTTT.

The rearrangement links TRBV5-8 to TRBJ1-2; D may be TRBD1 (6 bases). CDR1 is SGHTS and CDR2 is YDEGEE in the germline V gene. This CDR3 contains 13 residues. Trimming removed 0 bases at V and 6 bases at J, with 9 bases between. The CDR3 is CASSLDRVNGYTF. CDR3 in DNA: TGTGCCAGCAGCTTGGACAGGGTGAATGGCTACACCTTC.

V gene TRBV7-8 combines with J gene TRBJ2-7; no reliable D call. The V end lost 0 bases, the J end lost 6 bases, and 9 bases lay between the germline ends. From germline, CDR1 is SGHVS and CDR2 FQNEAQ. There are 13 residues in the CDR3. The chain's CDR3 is CASSLAEWSEQYF. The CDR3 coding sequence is TGTGCCAGCAGCTTAGCGGAGTGGAGCGAGCAGTACTTC.

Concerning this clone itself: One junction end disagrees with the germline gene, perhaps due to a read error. In nucleotides, the CDR3 is TGTTCCAGCAGCTTAACAGGGGGTAGAAATCAGCCCCAGCATTTT. It yields the protein CSSSLTGGRNQPQHF. The V call is TRBV7-9, the J call TRBJ1-5; 8 bases map to TRBD1. Per germline, CDR1 SEHNR and CDR2 FQNEAQ (reference sequence). CDR3 size: 15 residues.

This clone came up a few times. CDR3 in DNA: TGCGCCAGCAGCTTGTTGACTAGCGGGGGTTCCTACGAGCAGTACTTC. This sequence encodes CASSLLTSGGSYEQYF. The chain carries TRBV5-1 and TRBJ2-7, with 12 bases that match TRBD2. Per germline, CDR1 SGHRS and CDR2 YFSETQ. This CDR3 is 16 amino acids long. Trimming at V came to 1 base and at J to 1 base, leaving 3 bases not matched to a gene.

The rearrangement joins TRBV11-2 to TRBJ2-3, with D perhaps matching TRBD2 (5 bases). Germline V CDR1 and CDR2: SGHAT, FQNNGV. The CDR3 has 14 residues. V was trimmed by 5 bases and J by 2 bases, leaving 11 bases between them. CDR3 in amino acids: CASSPGVFTDTQYF. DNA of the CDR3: TGTGCCAGCAGCCCCGGGGTTTTCACAGATACGCAGTATTTT.

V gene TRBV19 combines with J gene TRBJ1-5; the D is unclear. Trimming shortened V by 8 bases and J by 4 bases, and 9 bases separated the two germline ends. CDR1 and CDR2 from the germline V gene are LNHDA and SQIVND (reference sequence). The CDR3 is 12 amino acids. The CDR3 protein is CASGDFNQPQHF. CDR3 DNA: TGTGCCAGTGGCGACTTTAATCAGCCCCAGCATTTT.

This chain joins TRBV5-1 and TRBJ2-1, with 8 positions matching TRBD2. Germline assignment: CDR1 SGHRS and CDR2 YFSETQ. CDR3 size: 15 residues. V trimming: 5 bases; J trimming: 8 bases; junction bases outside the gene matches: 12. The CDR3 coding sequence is TGCGCCAGCAGTCCGGGACTAGTTACCCCGGATGAGCAGTTCTTC. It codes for CASSPGLVTPDEQFF.

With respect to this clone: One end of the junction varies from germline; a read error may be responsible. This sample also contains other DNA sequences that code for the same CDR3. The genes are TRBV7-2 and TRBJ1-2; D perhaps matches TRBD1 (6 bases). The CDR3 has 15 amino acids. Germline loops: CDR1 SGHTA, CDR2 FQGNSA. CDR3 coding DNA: TGTGCCAGCAGCTCTCAGGGGACCTCTAACTACGGCTACACCTTC. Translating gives CASSSQGTSNYGYTF.